This T cell receptor beta chain was sequenced for a study of human T cells and chemical hapten exposure. Study-wide findings and caveats: Among TCRs, those above 1 in 1000 frequency were unaffected by DPC sensitization.

Library construction involved attaching unique molecular identifiers to individual cDNA molecules, which allowed quantitative, reproducible TCR counting. As originally analysed: With a range of roughly 23,224 to 690,600, the median per sample was about 92,000 TCRs. TCRdb ran MiXCR on the reads and lists one entry per CDR3 protein. The V and J calls were not made by the authors but by TCRdb's processing. The sample has roughly 120,000 distinct CDR3 sequences, about 8.9% seen once. The CDR3 contains 11 residues. CDR1 is SNHLY and CDR2 is FYNNEI in the germline V gene. V was trimmed by 2 bases and J by 6 bases, leaving 5 bases between them. This clonotype has just a few counts. Its antigen is unknown. Unfractionated whole blood was the source of the extracted total RNA.

The sequenced material came from whole blood. The V and J genes are TRBV2 and TRBJ2-7, with D uncertain. This sequence originates from a human donor in good health. Some clones in this sample may be carry-over from other donors' samples. The CDR3 reads CASSERIEQYF. Written as DNA, the CDR3 is TGTGCCAGCAGTGAACGGATCGAGCAGTACTTC.